This T cell receptor beta chain was documented in a study of cytomegalovirus exposure and HLA in healthy donors. Profiling relied on immunoSEQ multiplex PCR, and the TCRdb table lists in-frame clones only, not all of them. The table records around 260,000 clones, about 90% of them present only once. Germline-derived CDR1 and CDR2 are MNHEY and SVGAGI. The CDR3 is 15 amino acids. V lost 6 bases to trimming and J lost 2 bases; unmatched junction nucleotides: 7. Sequenced material: PBMCs. The rearrangement uses TRBV6-5 and TRBJ1-3; 7 nucleotides align to TRBD1. The receptor was isolated from a woman aged 25 to 39 in good health and CMV-seronegative. CDR3 amino acids: CASRLTGATGNTIYF. The CDR3 coding sequence is TGTGCCAGCAGATTAACAGGGGCTACTGGAAACACCATATATTTT.